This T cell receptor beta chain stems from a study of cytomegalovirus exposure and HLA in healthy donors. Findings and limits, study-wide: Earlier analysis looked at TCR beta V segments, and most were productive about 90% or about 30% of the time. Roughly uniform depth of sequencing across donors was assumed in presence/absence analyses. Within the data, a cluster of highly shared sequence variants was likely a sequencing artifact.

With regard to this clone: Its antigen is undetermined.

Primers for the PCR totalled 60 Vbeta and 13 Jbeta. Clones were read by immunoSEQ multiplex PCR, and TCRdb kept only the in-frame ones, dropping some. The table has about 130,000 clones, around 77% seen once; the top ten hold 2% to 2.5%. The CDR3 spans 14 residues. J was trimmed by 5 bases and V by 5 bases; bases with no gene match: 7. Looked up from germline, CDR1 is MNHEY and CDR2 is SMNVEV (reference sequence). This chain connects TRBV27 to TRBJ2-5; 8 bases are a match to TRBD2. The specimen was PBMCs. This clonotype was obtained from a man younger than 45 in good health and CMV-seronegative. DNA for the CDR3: TGTGCCAGCAGTCCTGCGGGAGGCGGGGAGACCCAGTACTTC. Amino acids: CASSPAGGGETQYF.